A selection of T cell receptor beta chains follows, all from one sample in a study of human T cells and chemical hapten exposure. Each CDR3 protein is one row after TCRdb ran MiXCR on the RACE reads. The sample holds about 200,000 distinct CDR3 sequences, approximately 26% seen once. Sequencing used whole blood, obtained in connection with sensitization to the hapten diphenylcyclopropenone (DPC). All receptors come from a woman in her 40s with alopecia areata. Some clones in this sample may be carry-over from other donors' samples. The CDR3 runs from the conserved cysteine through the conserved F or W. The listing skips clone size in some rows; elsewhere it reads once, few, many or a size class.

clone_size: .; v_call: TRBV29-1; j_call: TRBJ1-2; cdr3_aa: CSGLSTGNSGYTF
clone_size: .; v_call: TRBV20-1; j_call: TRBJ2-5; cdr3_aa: CSARFLQGGKEETQYF
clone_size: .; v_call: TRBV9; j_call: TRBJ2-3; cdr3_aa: CASSADRATQYF
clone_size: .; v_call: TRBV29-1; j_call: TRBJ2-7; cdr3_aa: CSVRFRGTEQYF
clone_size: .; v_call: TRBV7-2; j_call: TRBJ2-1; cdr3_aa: CASSLVASGKLQFF
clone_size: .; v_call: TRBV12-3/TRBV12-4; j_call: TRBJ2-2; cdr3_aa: CASSSVLRLSNTGELFF
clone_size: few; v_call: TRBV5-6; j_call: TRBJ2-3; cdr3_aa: CASSLVLSQSTDTQYF
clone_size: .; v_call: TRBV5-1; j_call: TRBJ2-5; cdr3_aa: CASSWGLAEGGSQYF
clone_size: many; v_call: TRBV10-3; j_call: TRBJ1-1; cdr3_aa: CAISYGTGISEAFF
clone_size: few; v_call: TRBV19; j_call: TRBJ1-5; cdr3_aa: CASSPTSGQYSNQPQHF
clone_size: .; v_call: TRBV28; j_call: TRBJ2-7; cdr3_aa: CASTPGAEDEQYF
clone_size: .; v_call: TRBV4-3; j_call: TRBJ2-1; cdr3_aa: CASSPHGGGYNEQFF
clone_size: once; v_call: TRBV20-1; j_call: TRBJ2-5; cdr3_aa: CSARDPSTSGNTQYF
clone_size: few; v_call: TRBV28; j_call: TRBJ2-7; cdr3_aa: CASSLWAREQYF
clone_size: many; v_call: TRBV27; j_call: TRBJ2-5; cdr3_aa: CASRRGRQETQYF
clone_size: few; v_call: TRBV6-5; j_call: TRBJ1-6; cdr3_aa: CASSPWGLNSPLHF
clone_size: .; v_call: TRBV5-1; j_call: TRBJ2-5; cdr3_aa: CASSGQGVQETQYF
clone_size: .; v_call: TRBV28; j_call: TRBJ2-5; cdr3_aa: CASSLGWAEAGVQTQCF
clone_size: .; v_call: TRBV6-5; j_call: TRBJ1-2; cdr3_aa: CASRDRGKLYGYTF
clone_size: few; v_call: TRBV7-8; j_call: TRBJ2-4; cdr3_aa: CASSLGQGGVLAKNIQYF
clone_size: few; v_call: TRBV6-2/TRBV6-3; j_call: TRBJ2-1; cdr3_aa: CASRGTSNNEQFF
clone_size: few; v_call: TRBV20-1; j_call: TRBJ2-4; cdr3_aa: CSAPGRAKNIQYF
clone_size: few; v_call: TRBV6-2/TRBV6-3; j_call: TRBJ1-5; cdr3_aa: CASSYEGPQHF
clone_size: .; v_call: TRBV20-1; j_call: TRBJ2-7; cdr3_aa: CSVIPVGSYEQYF
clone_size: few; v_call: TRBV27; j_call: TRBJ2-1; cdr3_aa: CASSPAILAEPPRNEQFF
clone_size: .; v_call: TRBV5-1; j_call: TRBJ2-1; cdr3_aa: CASSPGQGGTNEQFF
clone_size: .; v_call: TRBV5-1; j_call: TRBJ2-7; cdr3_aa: CASSLVSGPSGEQYF
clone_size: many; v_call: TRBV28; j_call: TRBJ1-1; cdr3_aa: CASSPYYRDRGENTEAFF
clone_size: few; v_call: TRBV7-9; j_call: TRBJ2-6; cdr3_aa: CASSPTRRSGANVLTF
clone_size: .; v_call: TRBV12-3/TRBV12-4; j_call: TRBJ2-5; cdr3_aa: CASSLVPNESETQYF
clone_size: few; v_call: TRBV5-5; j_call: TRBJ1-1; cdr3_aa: CASSRGQGLTEAFF
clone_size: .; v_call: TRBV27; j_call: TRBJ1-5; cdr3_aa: CASRNQGQVNQPQHF
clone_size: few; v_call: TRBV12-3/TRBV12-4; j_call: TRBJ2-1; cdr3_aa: CASSPGLAGGWYEQFF
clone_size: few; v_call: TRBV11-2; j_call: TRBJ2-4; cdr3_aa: CASSLGSGEEYF
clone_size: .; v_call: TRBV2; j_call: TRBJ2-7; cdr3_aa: CASRFGQVAGERNEQYF
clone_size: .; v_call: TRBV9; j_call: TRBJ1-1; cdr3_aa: CASSVDIGTNTEAFF
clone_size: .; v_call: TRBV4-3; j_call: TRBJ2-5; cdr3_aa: CASSQGPQETQYF
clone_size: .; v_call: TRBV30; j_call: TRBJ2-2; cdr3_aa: CAWGRFGELFF
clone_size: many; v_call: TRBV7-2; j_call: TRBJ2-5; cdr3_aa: CASGQGAKQETQYF
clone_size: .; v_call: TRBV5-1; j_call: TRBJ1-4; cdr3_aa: CASSLTGTRPGHEKLFF
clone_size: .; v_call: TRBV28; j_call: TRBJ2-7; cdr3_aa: CASSRAAFYEQYF
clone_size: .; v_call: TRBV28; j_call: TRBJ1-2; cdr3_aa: CASSEGQGYGYTF
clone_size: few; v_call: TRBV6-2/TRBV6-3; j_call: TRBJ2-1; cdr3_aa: CASSSTHNEQFF
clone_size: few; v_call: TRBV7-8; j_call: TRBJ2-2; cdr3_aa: CASRSAGELFF
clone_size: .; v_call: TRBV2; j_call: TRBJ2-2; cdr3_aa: CASRTGLNTGELFF
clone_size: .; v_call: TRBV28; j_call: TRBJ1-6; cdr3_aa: CASKPQGAYNSPLHF
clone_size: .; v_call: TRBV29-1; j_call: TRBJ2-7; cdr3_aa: CSVGDGSYEQYF
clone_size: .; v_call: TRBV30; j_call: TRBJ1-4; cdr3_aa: CAWSPPWLRGEKLFF
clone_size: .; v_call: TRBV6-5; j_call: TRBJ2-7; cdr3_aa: CASSYSAGLPYEQYF
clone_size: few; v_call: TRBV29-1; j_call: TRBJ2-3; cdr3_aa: CSVDPRRADTQYF
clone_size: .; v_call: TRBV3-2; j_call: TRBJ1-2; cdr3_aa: CASSQEPRPCRAHGYTF